One and the same sample provided the 21 T cell receptor beta chains below, sequenced in a study of spatial heterogeneity in lung cancer. The time point here: blood at routine non-recurrence follow-up after resection. From tumor, nontumor lung or frozen PBMC, whole RNA was taken unsorted for sequencing. A single record per CDR3 protein comes from TCRdb applying MiXCR to the 5' RACE reads. The sample comprises some 120,000 distinct CDR3 sequences, 10% to 15% of which are singletons, and over 15% rests with the top ten. The sample here was PBMCs, taken at follow-up. Receptors originate from a male donor with early-stage non-small cell lung cancer.

This clonotype was detected a few times. The J gene is TRBJ1-1, the V gene TRBV25-1, with 7 nucleotides matching TRBD1. Germline CDR1 and CDR2: MGHDK and SYGVNS. The CDR3 runs to 15 residues. V was clipped by 7 bases and J by 1 base; unmatched bases: 9. As DNA, the CDR3 is TGTGCCAGCATCGGGACAGACTACTGGAACACTGAAGCTTTCTTT. Protein product: CASIGTDYWNTEAFF.

This clonotype showed up just a few times. The chain has TRBV29-1 and TRBJ2-3; D gene uncertain. The V end was cut by 4 bases, the J end by 3 bases, with 8 bases between. The germline V gene encodes CDR1 SQVTM and CDR2 ANQGSEA. The CDR3 spans 12 residues. The CDR3 region is CSVGSRTDTQYF. The CDR3 nucleotides are TGCAGCGTTGGGTCCCGGACAGATACGCAGTATTTT.

This clonotype was found a few times. The genes are TRBV6-5 and TRBJ1-3, with 7 bases aligning to TRBD1. Trimming took 6 bases from V and 4 from J; bases not matched to a gene: 6. In germline, CDR1 is MNHEY, CDR2 SVGAGI. The CDR3 runs to 14 residues. CDR3 nucleotide sequence: TGTGCCAGCAGACAGGGGCTCGGGGGAAACACCATATATTTT. Protein: CASRQGLGGNTIYF.

The sample holds a few counts of this clonotype. The chain links TRBV30 to TRBJ1-6; D perhaps matches TRBD1 (6 bases). Germline V gene sequence: CDR1 GTSNPN, CDR2 SVGIG (reference sequence). V dropped 2 bases and J dropped 3 bases, with 11 bases sitting between them. The CDR3 covers 15 residues. The CDR3 here is CAWSSPGHYNSPLHF. The CDR3 nucleotides read TGTGCCTGGAGTTCTCCGGGACACTATAATTCACCCCTCCACTTT.

This clonotype has just a few counts. The chain links TRBV12-3 or TRBV12-4 to TRBJ2-1; 9 bases agree with TRBD2. The trim removed 3 bases at V and 8 bases at J, leaving 8 bases unmatched. The CDR3 runs to 15 residues. Here the CDR3 reads CASSFPASGVDEQFF. In nucleotides, the CDR3 is TGTGCCAGCAGTTTCCCGGCTAGCGGGGTCGATGAGCAGTTCTTC.

This clonotype was seen many times. The rearrangement joins TRBV20-1 to TRBJ2-1; perhaps TRBD2 as D (6 bases). V gave up 4 bases and J gave up 8 bases, with 24 bases separating them. Germline CDR1 is DFQATT and CDR2 is SNEGSKA (reference sequence). The CDR3 is 16 residues long. The DNA for the CDR3 is TGCAGTGCTAACCCCCGTCTCGAAACCCAGCGGGATGAGCAGTTCTTC. Amino acid sequence: CSANPRLETQRDEQFF.

This sequence joins TRBV15 and TRBJ2-7; D gene unclear. Trimming took off 4 bases at V and 4 bases at J, with 11 bases between the two ends. Germline V gene sequence: CDR1 LNHNV, CDR2 YYDKDF (reference sequence). The CDR3 length is 13 residues. CDR3 sequence: CATSTNLGYEQYF. CDR3 sequence (DNA): TGTGCCACCAGCACCAACTTGGGGTACGAGCAGTACTTC.

This clonotype has ten or more counts. The chain links TRBV28 to TRBJ2-1; D tentatively reads TRBD1 or TRBD2 (6 bases each). CDR1 and CDR2 (germline): MDHEN, SYDVKM. The CDR3 is made up of 16 amino acids. Between the trimmed V and J ends, which lost 6 bases and 6 bases, there was a span of 21 bases. Here the CDR3 DNA reads TGTGCCAGCAGCCCGCTCCGAGACAGGCGGGGCAATGAGCAGTTCTTC. This translates into CASSPLRDRRGNEQFF.

J is TRBJ1-6 and V is TRBV20-1, with D hard to call. Germline V gives CDR1 DFQATT, CDR2 SNEGSKA (reference sequence). Between the trimmed V and J ends, which lost 6 bases and 5 bases, there was a span of 14 bases. This CDR3 contains 14 residues. The CDR3 reads CSAAQRGNNSPLHF. Written as DNA, the CDR3 is TGCAGTGCCGCCCAACGCGGGAATAATTCACCCCTCCACTTT.

The chain combines TRBV9 with TRBJ2-5; possibly TRBD2 for D (7 bases). The CDR3 extends over 16 amino acids. V lost 0 bases, J lost 3 bases, and 15 bases lay in between. Germline CDR1 is SGDLS and CDR2 is YYNGEE. In nucleotides, the CDR3 is TGTGCCAGCAGCGTAGCGGGGGGCTCCAAGGAAGAGACCCAGTACTTC. Its protein is CASSVAGGSKEETQYF.

Ten or more counts support this clonotype. The V call is TRBV7-2, the J call TRBJ2-3; D call uncertain. The CDR3 is 14 residues long. With 3 bases removed from V and 2 bases from J, the gap between germline ends came to 9 bases. Per germline, CDR1 SGHTA and CDR2 FQGNSA. CDR3 amino acids: CASSLEWFTDTQYF. CDR3 sequence (DNA): TGTGCCAGCAGCTTGGAGTGGTTCACAGATACGCAGTATTTT.

This rearrangement joins TRBV3-1 to TRBJ2-5; perhaps TRBD1 as D (6 bases). Germline CDR1 LGHDT, CDR2 YNNKEL (reference sequence). The CDR3 runs to 15 residues. V dropped 1 base and J dropped 4 bases, with 13 bases sitting between them. The CDR3 spells CASSQGTVSRETQYF. The CDR3 nucleotides read TGTGCCAGCAGCCAAGGGACAGTTTCTAGAGAGACCCAGTACTTC.

This clonotype was seen only a few times. The CDR3 bases are TGTGCCAGCAGTTTTAAGGGTGGCGAGACCCAGTACTTC. This sequence encodes CASSFKGGETQYF. The chain joins TRBV27 to TRBJ2-5; the D is unclear. CDR1 is MNHEY and CDR2 is SMNVEV in the germline V gene (reference sequence). The V end lost 3 bases, the J end lost 5 bases, and 10 bases lay between the germline ends. The CDR3 length is 13 residues.

A few counts support this clonotype. The J gene is TRBJ2-4, the V gene TRBV18; D unresolved. Germline V lookup: CDR1 KGHSH, CDR2 LQKENI. The CDR3 is 12 residues long. Trimming shortened V by 3 bases and J by 4 bases, and 4 bases separated the two germline ends. This CDR3 reads CASSPGKNIQYF. The CDR3 DNA is TGTGCCAGCTCACCGGGGAAAAACATTCAGTACTTC.

V gene TRBV20-1 combines with J gene TRBJ2-1; 8 bases are shared with TRBD2. Per germline, CDR1 DFQATT and CDR2 SNEGSKA (reference sequence). The CDR3 sequence is 15 residues long. V lost 6 bases, J lost 6 bases, and 13 bases stayed unmatched. CDR3 loop: CSAPRRAGGLNEQFF. The CDR3 coding sequence is TGCAGTGCCCCTCGGCGTGCGGGGGGTCTCAATGAGCAGTTCTTC.

This clonotype was seen only a few times. CDR3 bases: TGTGCCAGCAGCCAAGATTTAGCGAGCGGGGGCACCTACGAGCAGTACTTC. This translates into CASSQDLASGGTYEQYF. This chain connects TRBV4-2 to TRBJ2-7, with TRBD2 matching 8 bases. The ends lost 0 bases at V and 2 bases at J; junction bases unmatched: 9. The CDR3 has 17 amino acids. Germline values: CDR1 LGHNA, CDR2 YNFKEQ.

This clonotype was seen at least ten times. V and J are TRBV10-2 and TRBJ2-5; 7 nucleotides line up with TRBD2. Trimming cost V 5 bases and J 5 bases; bases outside gene matches: 8. The CDR3 is 14 residues long. Per germline, CDR1 WSHSY and CDR2 SAAADI. In nucleotides, the CDR3 is TGCGCCAGCAGTTCTCCCCGGGGGGTTGAGACCCAGTACTTC. This sequence encodes CASSSPRGVETQYF.

The chain uses TRBV5-4 and TRBJ1-1; D not certain. The germline V gene has CDR1 SGHNT and CDR2 YYREEE (reference sequence). This CDR3 is 14 amino acids long. V was pared by 4 bases and J by 2 bases, with 12 bases between. CDR3 sequence (DNA): TGTGCCAGCAGCCAGGACGCCAGAAACACTGAAGCTTTCTTT. This gives the protein CASSQDARNTEAFF.

This clonotype has only a few counts. This chain connects TRBV27 to TRBJ1-5, with 7 bases fitting TRBD1. The CDR3 has 17 amino acids. The V gene end was trimmed by 4 bases and the J gene end by 0 bases; junction bases not matched to a gene: 9. CDR1 is MNHEY, CDR2 SMNVEV, per germline (reference sequence). The CDR3 here is CASSSRDSQYSNQPQHF. In nucleotides, the CDR3 is TGTGCCAGCAGTTCCAGGGACAGCCAATATAGCAATCAGCCCCAGCATTTT.

This clonotype came up a few times. V and J are TRBV9 and TRBJ1-4; D uncertain. Germline loops: CDR1 SGDLS, CDR2 YYNGEE. V gave up 5 bases and J gave up 7 bases, with 15 bases separating them. This CDR3 region has 14 residues. DNA for the CDR3: TGTGCCAGCAGTGAAGCCCCTATGGCTGAAAAACTGTTTTTT. Encoded protein: CASSEAPMAEKLFF.

The chain recombines TRBV5-6 with TRBJ1-2; tentative D call: TRBD1 (5 bases). The germline gives CDR1 SGHDT, CDR2 YYEEEE. V dropped 5 bases and J dropped 1 base, with 12 bases sitting between them. The CDR3 is made up of 14 amino acids. The CDR3 protein is CASSFGTGNYGYTF. The CDR3 DNA sequence: TGTGCCAGCAGTTTCGGGACGGGTAACTATGGCTACACCTTC. The full variable domain, its missing parts supplied by reference TRBV5-6 and TRBJ1-2, is DAGVTQSPTHLIKTRGQQVTLRCSPKSGHDTVSWYQQALGQGPQFIFQYYEEEERQRGNFPDRFSGHQFPNYSSELNVNALLLGDSALYLCASSFGTGNYGYTFGSGTRLTVV.